The 12 T cell receptor beta chains in this list originate from one sample, sequenced in a study of a mutant IDH1 vaccine in newly diagnosed glioma. Specified time point: week 23, last vaccination. Each vaccine dose was 300 ug of mutant IDH1 20-mer peptide, with topical imiquimod. Data came from immunoSEQ multiplex PCR; TCRdb stores just in-frame clones and leaves some out. The data show 60,000 or so clones, about 85% seen once. The antigens of these receptors remain unknown. Sequencing used PBMCs, obtained from a glioma patient whose treatment included an IDH1 peptide vaccine. Every receptor here comes from a young man with glioma.

This chain uses TRBV9 with TRBJ1-2; D is ambiguous. V was pared by 2 bases and J by 0 bases, with 8 bases between. This CDR3 has 14 amino acids. Germline V gives CDR1 SGDLS, CDR2 YYNGEE. CDR3 loop: CASSVSLSNYGYTF. CDR3 nucleotides: TGTGCCAGCAGCGTGAGTTTATCTAACTATGGCTACACCTTC. Full variable domain (rest looked up from reference TRBV9 and TRBJ1-2): DSGVTQTPKHLITATGQRVTLRCSPRSGDLSVYWYQQSLDQGLQFLIQYYNGEERAKGNILERFSAQQFPDLHSELNLSSLELGDSALYFCASSVSLSNYGYTFGSGTRLTVV.

In this sample, this clone turned up once. The V gene is TRBV6-6, the J gene TRBJ1-6, with a tentative D call TRBD1 (5 bases). The V end was cut by 7 bases, the J end by 7 bases, with 8 bases between. Germline-derived CDR1 and CDR2 are MNHNY and SVGAGI (reference sequence). There are 12 residues in the CDR3. CDR3 residues: CASTGYNSPLHF. CDR3 bases: TGTGCCAGCACAGGGTACAATTCACCCCTCCACTTT.

V and J are TRBV19 and TRBJ2-3, with D possibly being TRBD1 or TRBD2 (6 bases each). The CDR3 is made up of 15 amino acids. Trimming removed 6 bases from V and 1 base from J, with 14 bases in between. The germline CDR1 and CDR2 sequences are LNHDA and SQIVND (reference sequence). This CDR3 is CASRWRGSGTDTQYF. The CDR3 DNA follows: TGTGCCAGTAGATGGAGGGGGTCGGGCACAGATACGCAGTATTTT. Combining the CDR3 with reference TRBV19 and TRBJ2-3 gives the whole variable domain DGGITQSPKYLFRKEGQNVTLSCEQNLNHDAMYWYRQDPGQGLRLIYYSQIVNDFQKGDIAEGYSVSREKKESFPLTVTSAQKNPTAFYLCASRWRGSGTDTQYFGPGTRLTVL.

This chain uses TRBV27 with TRBJ1-4; D is unclear. The germline gives CDR1 MNHEY, CDR2 SMNVEV (reference sequence). V lost 4 bases to trimming and J lost 5 bases, with 11 bases between them. This CDR3 has 14 amino acids. The CDR3: CASSSLLRNEKLFF. In nucleotides, the CDR3 is TGTGCCAGCAGTTCGTTACTAAGGAATGAAAAACTGTTTTTT.

The chain links TRBV11-2 to TRBJ2-7; D possibly corresponds to TRBD1 (6 bases). This CDR3 region has 15 residues. Germline CDR1 is SGHAT and CDR2 is FQNNGV. Trimming took 5 bases from V and 1 from J, leaving 15 bases between them. The CDR3 coding sequence is TGTGCCAGCAGCGTACCCTCAGGGGTATCCTACGAGCAGTACTTC. Its translation is CASSVPSGVSYEQYF.

The CDR3: CASSLTGTGGHLGAETQYF. The CDR3 region has the DNA TGTGCCAGCAGCTTAACCGGGACAGGGGGACATTTGGGCGCGGAGACCCAGTACTTC. The chain combines TRBV13 with TRBJ2-5, with TRBD1 matching 11 bases. From germline, CDR1 is PRHDT and CDR2 FYEKMQ (reference sequence). The CDR3 length is 19 residues. Losses at the gene ends were 2 bases for V and 5 bases for J; bases not matched to a gene: 16. The complete variable domain, with remaining parts taken from reference TRBV13 and TRBJ2-5, reads AAGVIQSPRHLIKEKRETATLKCYPIPRHDTVYWYQQGPGQDPQFLISFYEKMQSDKGSIPDRFSAQQFSDYHSELNMSSLELGDSALYFCASSLTGTGGHLGAETQYFGPGTRLLVL.

This chain joins TRBV7-9 and TRBJ1-5; no reliable D call. Per germline, CDR1 SEHNR and CDR2 FQNEAQ (reference sequence). The CDR3 consists of 14 residues. V was shortened by 2 bases and J by 9 bases, with 14 bases between the two germline ends. The CDR3 loop is CASSLKQYCPPQHF. For the CDR3, the DNA is TGTGCCAGCAGCTTAAAACAATATTGTCCGCCCCAGCATTTT.

V is TRBV16 and J is TRBJ1-1; D remains unclear. In germline, CDR1 is KGHSY, CDR2 FQNENV. V was shortened by 4 bases and J by 1 base, with 13 bases between the two germline ends. The length of the CDR3 is 15 residues. The CDR3 reads CASSLQFTANTEAFF. The CDR3 nucleotides are TGTGCCAGCAGCCTACAATTTACAGCGAACACTGAAGCTTTCTTT.

J is TRBJ2-1 and V is TRBV7-2; 7 bases match TRBD2. CDR3 size: 15 residues. V lost 5 bases, J lost 7 bases, and 11 bases stayed unmatched. Germline V lookup: CDR1 SGHTA, CDR2 FQGNSA. The CDR3 region is CASSPGGIKSNEQFF. CDR3 DNA: TGTGCCAGCAGCCCGGGGGGTATAAAGAGTAATGAGCAGTTCTTC. Supplemented by reference TRBV7-2 and TRBJ2-1, the full variable domain reads GAGVSQSPSNKVTEKGKDVELRCDPISGHTALYWYRQSLGQGLEFLIYFQGNSAPDKSGLPSDRFSAERTGGSVSTLTIQRTQQEDSAVYLCASSPGGIKSNEQFFGPGTRLTVL.

This clone was recorded a few times. The gene calls are TRBV19 and TRBJ1-2; D is ambiguous. Trimming pared 6 bases from V and 5 bases from J, leaving 19 bases between. This CDR3 is built from 15 residues. From germline, CDR1 is LNHDA and CDR2 SQIVND (reference sequence). The CDR3 protein is CASSLRGGPVYGYTF. Written as DNA, the CDR3 is TGTGCCAGTAGCCTCCGGGGAGGGCCCGTTTATGGCTACACCTTC.

The chain has TRBV19 and TRBJ1-2; a possible D gene is TRBD1 (6 bases). This CDR3 region has 13 residues. Germline lookup yields CDR1 LNHDA and CDR2 SQIVND (reference sequence). Between the trimmed V and J ends, which lost 4 bases and 8 bases, there was a span of 14 bases. CDR3 coding DNA: TGTGCCAGTAGTACCCAGGACAGCGCCGGCTACACCTTC. This sequence encodes CASSTQDSAGYTF.

This clone is a singleton in its sample. V usage is TRBV30 and J usage is TRBJ1-5, with D possibly being TRBD1 (5 bases). CDR1 GTSNPN and CDR2 SVGIG come from the germline V gene (reference sequence). V dropped 5 bases and J dropped 3 bases, with 14 bases sitting between them. The CDR3 covers 14 residues. CDR3 bases: TGTGCCTGGCGTGGGGGGGGGTTCAATCAGCCCCAGCATTTT. As protein: CAWRGGGFNQPQHF.